This note documents a single T cell receptor (beta chain) sequence. The data belong to a study of blood T cell repertoires in COVID-19. Study as a whole: Sites in the United States, Italy and Spain provided acute and convalescent COVID-19 samples.

The trim removed 5 bases at V and 5 bases at J, leaving 6 bases unmatched. Germline loops: CDR1 MNHEY, CDR2 SVGAGI. The CDR3 extends over 15 amino acids. In the original analysis: Reference gene primer amplification yielded estimated nucleated cell counts. Data came from immunoSEQ multiplex PCR; TCRdb stores just in-frame clones and leaves some out. V and J calls and clone size follow that table, whereas D and trimming were derived from the DNA. The sample has around 230,000 clones; approximately 81% are singletons. The TCR comes from a woman of 80 years or more with acute or convalescent COVID-19. The V gene is TRBV6-5, the J gene TRBJ2-2; TRBD2 agrees at 9 bases. The sample comprised peripheral blood. The CDR3 region is CASSRGGVVTGELFF. The CDR3 nucleotides read TGTGCCAGCAGTCGCGGGGGGGTGGTTACCGGGGAGCTGTTTTTT.